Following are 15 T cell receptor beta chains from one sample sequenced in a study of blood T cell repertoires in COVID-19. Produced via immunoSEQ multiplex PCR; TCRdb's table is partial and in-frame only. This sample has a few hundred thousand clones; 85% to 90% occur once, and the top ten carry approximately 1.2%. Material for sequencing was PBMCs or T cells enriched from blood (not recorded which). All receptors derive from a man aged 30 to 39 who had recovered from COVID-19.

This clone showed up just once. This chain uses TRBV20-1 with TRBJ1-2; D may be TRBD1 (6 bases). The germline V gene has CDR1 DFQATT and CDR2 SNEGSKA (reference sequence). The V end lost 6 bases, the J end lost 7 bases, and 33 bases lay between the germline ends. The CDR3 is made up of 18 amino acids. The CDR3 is CSASGGIKDSLGFGGYTF. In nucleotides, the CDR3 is TGCAGTGCAAGTGGGGGAATTAAGGACAGTTTGGGGTTTGGTGGCTACACCTTC.

The CDR3 nucleotides read TGTGCCAGCAGCCCTAGGGGCTATAGCGGGAGGGCCGGGAATGAGCAGTTCTTC. Residues: CASSPRGYSGRAGNEQFF. V usage is TRBV6-2 or TRBV6-3 and J usage is TRBJ2-1, with 11 bases fitting TRBD2. With 6 bases clipped from V and 7 bases from J, the junction kept 17 bases outside the gene matches. The CDR3 totals 18 residues. Germline CDR1 is MNHEY and CDR2 is SVGEGT.

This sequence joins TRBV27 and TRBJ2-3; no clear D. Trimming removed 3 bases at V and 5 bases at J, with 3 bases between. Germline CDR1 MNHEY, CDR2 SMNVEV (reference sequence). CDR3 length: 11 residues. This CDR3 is CASSFQDTQYF. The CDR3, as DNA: TGTGCCAGCAGTTTTCAAGATACGCAGTATTTT.

CDR3 DNA sequence: TGTGCCAGCAGTGCTCCACAGGTGACCCCATTCAAAGCCAAAAACATTCAGTACTTC. Its protein is CASSAPQVTPFKAKNIQYF. The chain carries TRBV28 and TRBJ2-4, with D maybe TRBD1 (5 bases). V was pared by 5 bases and J by 0 bases, with 23 bases between. This CDR3 has 19 amino acids. The V gene's germline CDR1 is MDHEN and CDR2 SYDVKM.

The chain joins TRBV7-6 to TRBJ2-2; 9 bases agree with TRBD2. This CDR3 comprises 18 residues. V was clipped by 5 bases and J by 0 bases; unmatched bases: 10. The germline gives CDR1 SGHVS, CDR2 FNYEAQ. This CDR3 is CASSGRVAGETNTGELFF. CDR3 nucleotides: TGTGCCAGCAGCGGCAGAGTAGCGGGAGAGACGAACACCGGGGAGCTGTTTTTT.

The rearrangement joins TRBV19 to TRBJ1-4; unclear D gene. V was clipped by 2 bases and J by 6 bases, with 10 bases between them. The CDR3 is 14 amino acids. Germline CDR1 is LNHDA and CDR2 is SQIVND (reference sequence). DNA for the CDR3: TGTGCCAGTAGTATACGAGACAACTATGAAAAACTGTTTTTT. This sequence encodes CASSIRDNYEKLFF.

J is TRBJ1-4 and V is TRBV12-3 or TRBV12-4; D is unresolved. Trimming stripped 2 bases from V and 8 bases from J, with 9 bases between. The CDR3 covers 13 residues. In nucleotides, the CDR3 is TGTGCCAGCAGTTTATGGCCCGGGGAAAAACTGTTTTTT. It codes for CASSLWPGEKLFF.

The CDR3: CASSRTGGGDTQYF. In nucleotides, the CDR3 is TGTGCCAGCAGTAGGACGGGAGGGGGTGATACGCAGTATTTT. This chain connects TRBV6-5 to TRBJ2-3, with TRBD2 matching 8 bases. Looked up from germline, CDR1 is MNHEY and CDR2 is SVGAGI. CDR3 length: 14 residues. With 5 bases clipped from V and 6 bases from J, the junction kept 7 bases outside the gene matches.

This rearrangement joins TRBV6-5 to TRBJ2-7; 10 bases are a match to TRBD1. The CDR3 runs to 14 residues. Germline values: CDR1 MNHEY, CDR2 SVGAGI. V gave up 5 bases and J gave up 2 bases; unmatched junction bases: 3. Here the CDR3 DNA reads TGTGCCAGCAGTCCTGACAGGGGGCCCTACGAGCAGTACTTC. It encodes CASSPDRGPYEQYF.

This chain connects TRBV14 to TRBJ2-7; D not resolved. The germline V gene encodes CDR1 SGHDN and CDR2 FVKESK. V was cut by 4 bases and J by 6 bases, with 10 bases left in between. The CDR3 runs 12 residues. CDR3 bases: TGTGCCAGCAGCCCGTTTCCAGGCGAGCAGTACTTC. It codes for CASSPFPGEQYF.

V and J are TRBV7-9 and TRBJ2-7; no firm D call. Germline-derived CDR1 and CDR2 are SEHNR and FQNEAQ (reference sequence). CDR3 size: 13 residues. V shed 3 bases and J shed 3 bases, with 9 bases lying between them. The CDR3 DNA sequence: TGTGCCAGCAGCTTTGAGTACCTCTACGAGCAGTACTTC. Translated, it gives CASSFEYLYEQYF.

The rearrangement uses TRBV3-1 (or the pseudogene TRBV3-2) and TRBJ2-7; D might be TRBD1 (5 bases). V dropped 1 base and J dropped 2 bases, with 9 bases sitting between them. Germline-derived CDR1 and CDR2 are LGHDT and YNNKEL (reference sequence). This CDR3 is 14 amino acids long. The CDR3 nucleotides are TGTGCCAGCAGCCAAGTAGGGGCAACCTACGAGCAGTACTTC. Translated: CASSQVGATYEQYF.

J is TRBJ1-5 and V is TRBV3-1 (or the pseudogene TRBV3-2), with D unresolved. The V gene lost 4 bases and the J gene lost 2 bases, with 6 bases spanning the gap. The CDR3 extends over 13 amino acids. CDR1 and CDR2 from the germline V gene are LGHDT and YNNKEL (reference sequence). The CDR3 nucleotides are TGTGCCAGCAGCCTTCTTGGCAATCAGCCCCAGCATTTT. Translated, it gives CASSLLGNQPQHF.

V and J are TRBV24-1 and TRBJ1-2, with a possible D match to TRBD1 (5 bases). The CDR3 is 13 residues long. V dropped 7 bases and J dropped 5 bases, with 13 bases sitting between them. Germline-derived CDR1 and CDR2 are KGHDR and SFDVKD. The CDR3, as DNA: TGTGCCACCAGCTGGTCAGGGTCTTATGGCTACACCTTC. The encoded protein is CATSWSGSYGYTF.

The CDR3 loop reads CASSRAGQENTEAFF. The CDR3 bases are TGTGCCAGCAGCCGGGCGGGACAGGAGAACACTGAAGCTTTCTTT. The chain joins TRBV28 to TRBJ1-1; 8 bases match TRBD1. CDR1 MDHEN and CDR2 SYDVKM come from the germline V gene. This CDR3 is built from 15 residues. J lost 1 base, V lost 6 bases, and 7 bases had no gene match. The variable domain in full, completed from reference TRBV28 and TRBJ1-1, reads DVKVTQSSRYLVKRTGEKVFLECVQDMDHENMFWYRQDPGLGLRLIYFSYDVKMKEKGDIPEGYSVSREKKERFSLILESASTNQTSMYLCASSRAGQENTEAFFGQGTRLTVV.